Listed below are T cell receptor beta chains from one sample, sequenced in a study of cytomegalovirus exposure and HLA in healthy donors. The protocol was immunoSEQ multiplex PCR, while the TCRdb copy is restricted to in-frame clones and leaves out a portion. The repertoire holds roughly 130,000 clones, roughly 91% seen once, with around 3.4% in the top ten. Specimen: PBMCs. The receptors were gathered from a man aged 25-40 years in good health and CMV-seronegative. The CDR3 runs from the conserved cysteine through the conserved F or W. The D gene is left open where the match is weak. Size tells how often a clone was seen (once, few, many) or the class of an expanded clone, and some rows leave it out.

CDR3 length | J gene | clone size | D gene | V gene | CDR3 protein | CDR3 DNA
16 | TRBJ1-5 | - | - | TRBV4-2 | CASSQEWAYSNQPQHF | TGTGCCAGCAGCCAAGAATGGGCCTATAGCAATCAGCCCCAGCATTTT
15 | TRBJ2-1 | - | TRBD1 | TRBV7-2 | CASSSGTGSVNEQFF | TGTGCCAGCAGCTCAGGGACAGGGTCGGTCAATGAGCAGTTCTTC
18 | TRBJ2-5 | - | TRBD2 | TRBV7-3 | CASSSQPPLAGGQETQYF | TGTGCCAGCAGCTCCCAACCACCCCTAGCGGGGGGGCAAGAGACCCAGTACTTC
14 | TRBJ2-3 | once | - | TRBV9 | CASSSLALQDTQYF | TGTGCCAGCAGCTCATTGGCGCTACAGGATACGCAGTATTTT
17 | TRBJ1-6 | - | TRBD1 | TRBV7-9 | CASRNYGTVLNNSPLHF | TGTGCCAGCAGAAATTACGGGACAGTCCTTAATAATTCACCCCTCCACTTT
14 | TRBJ1-1 | - | TRBD1 | TRBV27 | CASRQTGDHTEAFF | TGTGCCAGCAGACAGACAGGGGATCACACTGAAGCTTTCTTT
16 | TRBJ1-1 | - | TRBD1 | TRBV28 | CASTQGARVGNTEAFF | TGTGCCAGCACCCAGGGGGCCCGTGTGGGGAACACTGAAGCTTTCTTT
15 | TRBJ2-5 | - | TRBD2 | TRBV27 | CASSYGTSGEETQYF | TGTGCCAGCAGTTATGGGACTAGCGGGGAGGAGACCCAGTACTTC
15 | TRBJ1-5 | once | TRBD1 | TRBV25-1 | CASSKTGEGNQPQHF | TGTGCCAGCAGTAAGACAGGGGAGGGAAATCAGCCCCAGCATTTT
14 | TRBJ1-6 | - | TRBD1 | TRBV5-1 | CASRSRGQNSPLHF | TGCGCCAGCAGATCGAGGGGACAGAATTCACCCCTCCACTTT
15 | TRBJ1-6 | few | - | TRBV4-2 | CASSRVGVVNSPLHF | TGTGCCAGCAGCCGAGTAGGGGTTGTCAATTCACCCCTCCACTTT
15 | TRBJ1-2 | - | - | TRBV11-2 | CASSLSLGRNYGYTF | TGTGCCAGCAGCTTGTCGTTGGGCAGGAACTATGGCTACACCTTC
14 | TRBJ1-6 | - | - | TRBV6-1 | CASSDLDGGAPLHF | TGTGCCAGCAGCGACCTCGATGGGGGCGCACCCCTCCACTTT
14 | TRBJ2-3 | - | - | TRBV5-1 | CASSLGGPTDTQYF | TGCGCCAGCAGCTTGGGGGGGCCCACAGATACGCAGTATTTT
15 | TRBJ1-2 | - | TRBD1 | TRBV5-5 | CASSLGQGIDYGYTF | TGTGCCAGCAGCTTGGGACAGGGAATCGACTATGGCTACACCTTC
17 | TRBJ1-2 | - | TRBD1 | TRBV18 | CASSPAGTGYTNYGYTF | TGTGCCAGCTCACCGGCCGGGACAGGGTATACTAACTATGGCTACACCTTC
12 | TRBJ2-7 | few | - | TRBV27 | CASSLTGHEQYF | TGTGCCAGCAGTTTGACAGGCCACGAGCAGTACTTC
13 | TRBJ1-1 | - | TRBD1 | TRBV7-8 | CASSLWDRDSAFF | TGTGCCAGCAGCTTGTGGGACAGGGATTCAGCTTTCTTT
15 | TRBJ1-6 | - | - | TRBV10-3 | CAIRGDTKYNSPLHF | TGTGCCATCAGGGGGGACACGAAATATAATTCACCCCTCCACTTT
15 | TRBJ2-7 | - | TRBD2 | TRBV7-2 | CASSPPGGSIYEQYF | TGTGCCAGCAGCCCCCCGGGGGGATCGATCTACGAGCAGTACTTC
15 | TRBJ1-2 | - | - | TRBV11-1 | CASSLEVVGNYGYTF | TGTGCCAGCAGCTTGGAGGTAGTGGGCAACTATGGCTACACCTTC
14 | TRBJ1-1 | once | TRBD1 | TRBV2 | CASSAGGWNTEAFF | TGTGCCAGCAGTGCAGGGGGCTGGAACACTGAAGCTTTCTTT
15 | TRBJ1-5 | - | - | TRBV5-1 | CASSLGADRSQPQHF | TGCGCCAGCAGCTTGGGGGCCGATCGTTCACAGCCCCAGCATTTT
16 | TRBJ2-1 | - | TRBD2 | TRBV28 | CASSSGGAYPYNEQFF | TGTGCCAGCAGTTCGGGGGGGGCTTACCCCTACAATGAGCAGTTCTTC
16 | TRBJ2-1 | - | TRBD1 | TRBV6-5 | CASSYDRGLAYNEQFF | TGTGCCAGCAGTTACGACAGGGGGCTGGCCTACAATGAGCAGTTCTTC
14 | TRBJ1-2 | - | - | TRBV6-5 | CASSFLTGDDGYTF | TGTGCCAGCAGCTTCTTAACAGGAGACGACGGCTACACCTTC
15 | TRBJ2-7 | - | TRBD1 | TRBV5-4 | CASSYTGTGDYEQYF | TGTGCCAGCAGCTACACCGGGACAGGGGACTACGAGCAGTACTTC
14 | TRBJ2-7 | - | TRBD1 | TRBV28 | CASTSGQGYYEQYF | TGTGCCAGCACTTCCGGACAGGGGTACTACGAGCAGTACTTC
15 | TRBJ2-7 | many | TRBD2 | TRBV6-1 | CASRASGGGFYEQYF | TGTGCCAGCAGGGCTAGCGGGGGGGGATTCTACGAGCAGTACTTC
17 | TRBJ2-4 | - | TRBD1 | TRBV5-6 | CASSLWDRFLAKNIQYF | TGTGCCAGCAGCTTGTGGGACAGATTTCTAGCCAAAAACATTCAGTACTTC
14 | TRBJ2-2 | - | - | TRBV6-4 | CASSDTGGGGELFF | TGTGCCAGCAGTGACACGGGTGGAGGCGGGGAGCTGTTTTTT
15 | TRBJ2-5 | - | - | TRBV5-5 | CASSLAGHLQETQYF | TGTGCCAGCAGCTTGGCTGGACATCTTCAAGAGACCCAGTACTTC
16 | TRBJ2-4 | few | TRBD1 | TRBV25-1 | CASSPTWYRGADIQYF | TGTGCCAGCAGTCCAACCTGGTACAGGGGCGCGGACATTCAGTACTTC
15 | TRBJ1-5 | once | TRBD1 | TRBV19 | CASSRAGGTNQPQHF | TGTGCCAGTAGTAGGGCAGGGGGCACTAATCAGCCCCAGCATTTT
15 | TRBJ2-7 | - | TRBD1 | TRBV7-6 | CASSLAEDRTYEQYF | TGTGCCAGCAGCTTAGCTGAGGACAGGACCTACGAGCAGTACTTC
14 | TRBJ2-2 | - | TRBD2 | TRBV27 | CATTSGGPFGELFF | TGTGCCACAACTAGCGGGGGGCCTTTCGGGGAGCTGTTTTTT
16 | TRBJ2-2 | - | - | TRBV18 | CASSPISGELTGELFF | TGTGCCAGCTCACCAATCTCCGGGGAGCTCACCGGGGAGCTGTTTTTT
15 | TRBJ2-3 | - | TRBD2 | TRBV6-5 | CASSPPRAGADTQYF | TGTGCCAGCAGCCCACCGCGGGCGGGAGCAGATACGCAGTATTTT
15 | TRBJ2-6 | - | TRBD1 | TRBV10-3 | CAIRRGLSGANVLTF | TGTGCCATCAGGAGGGGGCTCTCTGGGGCCAACGTCCTGACTTTC
16 | TRBJ1-5 | - | - | TRBV19 | CASSIVSWSSNQPQHF | TGTGCCAGTAGTATAGTCTCATGGAGTAGCAATCAGCCCCAGCATTTT
13 | TRBJ1-3 | - | - | TRBV5-1 | CASSLPDGNTIYF | TGCGCCAGCAGCTTGCCAGATGGAAACACCATATATTTT
16 | TRBJ2-7 | - | TRBD1 | TRBV5-6 | CASSFPTGGGYYEQYF | TGTGCCAGCAGCTTCCCCACAGGGGGCGGTTACTACGAGCAGTACTTC
16 | TRBJ1-1 | - | - | TRBV5-1 | CASSLGDTPLNTEAFF | TGCGCCAGCAGTCTCGGGGACACCCCGCTGAACACTGAAGCTTTCTTT
16 | TRBJ2-1 | - | TRBD1 | TRBV14 | CASSQDKWTGFNEQFF | TGTGCCAGCAGCCAAGATAAGTGGACAGGGTTCAATGAGCAGTTCTTC
15 | TRBJ1-2 | - | TRBD1 | TRBV2 | CASSSVDRAHYGYTF | TGTGCCAGCAGTTCCGTTGACAGGGCACACTATGGCTACACCTTC
19 | TRBJ1-6 | - | TRBD1 | TRBV11-2 | CASSAQTPRTGEGGSPLHF | TGTGCCAGCAGCGCACAAACCCCGCGGACAGGGGAAGGGGGTTCACCCCTCCACTTT
11 | TRBJ1-2 | - | TRBD1 | TRBV11-3 | CASGQGAGYTF | TGTGCCAGCGGACAGGGAGCTGGCTACACCTTC
16 | TRBJ2-1 | - | TRBD2 | TRBV5-1 | CASSLAGGGRSNEQFF | TGCGCCAGCAGCTTGGCGGGCGGGGGGCGGTCCAATGAGCAGTTCTTC
14 | TRBJ1-2 | - | TRBD1 | TRBV18 | CASSPAGQGAFYTF | TGTGCCAGCTCACCAGCGGGACAGGGGGCCTTCTACACCTTC
17 | TRBJ2-2 | - | TRBD2 | TRBV7-2 | CASSLGTGGWTTGELFF | TGTGCCAGCAGCTTAGGAACGGGGGGGTGGACCACCGGGGAGCTGTTTTTT
14 | TRBJ1-4 | - | TRBD1 | TRBV5-6 | CASKRQGSNEKLFF | TGTGCCAGTAAGCGACAGGGGTCTAATGAAAAACTGTTTTTT
14 | TRBJ2-4 | - | - | TRBV5-1 | CASSLSQGLNIQYF | TGCGCCAGCAGCTTGTCCCAGGGCTTAAACATTCAGTACTTC
13 | TRBJ2-1 | once | - | TRBV9 | CASSVGGDNEQFF | TGTGCCAGCAGCGTAGGCGGAGACAATGAGCAGTTCTTC
15 | TRBJ2-1 | - | - | TRBV6-5 | CASSYRGSIGNEQFF | TGTGCCAGCAGTTACAGGGGTAGCATTGGCAATGAGCAGTTCTTC
14 | TRBJ1-5 | - | - | TRBV4-1 | CASSSARGYQPQHF | TGCGCCAGCAGCTCCGCCAGGGGTTATCAGCCCCAGCATTTT
17 | TRBJ1-1 | - | TRBD1 | TRBV27 | CASSPRWGQGTNTEAFF | TGTGCCAGCAGTCCGCGGTGGGGACAGGGAACCAACACTGAAGCTTTCTTT
16 | TRBJ1-2 | - | TRBD1 | TRBV7-8 | CASSVTAPQGDYGYTF | TGTGCCAGCAGCGTCACGGCGCCTCAGGGGGACTATGGCTACACCTTC
14 | TRBJ1-1 | once | TRBD1 | TRBV27 | CASSLTGRTGEAFF | TGTGCCAGCAGTTTAACTGGGAGGACAGGGGAAGCTTTCTTT
16 | TRBJ2-7 | - | TRBD1 | TRBV11-2 | CASSPTPGTGFYEQYF | TGTGCCAGCAGTCCTACGCCCGGGACAGGGTTTTACGAGCAGTACTTC